The present TCR beta chain was sequenced within a study of shared clonotypes between healthy human individuals. Study-level information: Three plates each covered CD4 naive and memory; CD8 naive two, CD8 memory one.

Germline values: CDR1 MDHEN, CDR2 SYDVKM. CDR3 length: 14 residues. V shed 3 bases and J shed 2 bases, with 11 bases lying between them. The table came from immunoSEQ multiplex PCR; TCRdb's copy has only in-frame clones and leaves some out. The sample yields some 2.4 million clones, 90% to 95% seen once. What was sequenced was naive CD4+ T cells from PBMCs. Stated subset: CD45RA+ positively selected. V is TRBV28 and J is TRBJ2-7, with a weak D call TRBD1 (5 bases). The source is a man between 18 and 29 years old in good health. Some clones in this sample may be carry-over from other donors' samples. CDR3 loop: CASSLTTVAYEQYF. The CDR3 DNA sequence: TGTGCCAGCAGTTTGACGACAGTCGCCTACGAGCAGTACTTC.